These T cell receptor beta chains were read from a single sample in a study of blood T cell repertoires in COVID-19. Assay used: immunoSEQ multiplex PCR; TCRdb lists only in-frame clones, some missing. The data show some 130,000 clones, 86% seen once. Sequenced input: PBMCs or T cells enriched from blood (not recorded which). The receptors stem from a man aged 50-60 years who had recovered from COVID-19. Each CDR3 is given with its conserved first and last residue. D genes are given only for firm matches. Expanded clones are given a class, and other clones once, few, many or no size at all.

cdr3_aa: CASSFQQGTNTIYF
cdr3_nt: TGTGCCAGCAGTTTCCAACAGGGAACAAACACCATATATTTT
v_call: TRBV28
j_call: TRBJ1-3
clone_size: NA
d_call: NA

cdr3_aa: CASSQIPGQNTEAFF
cdr3_nt: TGCGCCAGCAGTCAAATTCCGGGACAGAACACTGAAGCTTTCTTT
v_call: TRBV23-1
j_call: TRBJ1-1
clone_size: NA
d_call: NA

cdr3_aa: CASIAIGAGESNQPQHF
cdr3_nt: TGTGCCAGCATCGCGATCGGGGCAGGGGAGAGCAATCAGCCCCAGCATTTT
v_call: TRBV28
j_call: TRBJ1-5
clone_size: NA
d_call: NA

cdr3_aa: CASSPDRDGEKLFF
cdr3_nt: TGTGCCAGCAGCCCGGACAGGGATGGAGAAAAACTGTTTTTT
v_call: TRBV11-1
j_call: TRBJ1-4
clone_size: NA
d_call: TRBD1

cdr3_aa: CASSLANRGRETQYF
cdr3_nt: TGCGCCAGCAGCTTGGCCAATAGGGGCCGGGAGACCCAGTACTTC
v_call: TRBV5-1
j_call: TRBJ2-5
clone_size: NA
d_call: NA

cdr3_aa: CASSQVIQVPGNTIYF
cdr3_nt: TGCGCCAGCAGCCAAGTCATCCAGGTACCCGGAAACACCATATATTTT
v_call: TRBV4-1
j_call: TRBJ1-3
clone_size: NA
d_call: NA

cdr3_aa: CASTADGGGDTQYF
cdr3_nt: TGTGCCAGCACCGCGGACGGTGGGGGCGATACGCAGTATTTT
v_call: TRBV11-2
j_call: TRBJ2-3
clone_size: NA
d_call: NA

cdr3_aa: CASSLADRKPYEQYF
cdr3_nt: TGTGCCAGCAGCTTAGCGGACAGAAAGCCCTACGAGCAGTACTTC
v_call: TRBV7-8
j_call: TRBJ2-7
clone_size: few
d_call: NA

cdr3_aa: CASSLGLGRNEQFF
cdr3_nt: TGTGCCAGCAGCTTAGGCCTGGGGCGCAATGAGCAGTTCTTC
v_call: TRBV13
j_call: TRBJ2-1
clone_size: NA
d_call: NA

cdr3_aa: CASSLSGASTGELFF
cdr3_nt: TGCGCCAGCAGCTTGTCAGGGGCAAGCACCGGGGAGCTGTTTTTT
v_call: TRBV5-1
j_call: TRBJ2-2
clone_size: NA
d_call: NA

cdr3_aa: CASSVGGRNTEAFF
cdr3_nt: TGTGCCAGCAGCGTAGGGGGCAGGAACACTGAAGCTTTCTTT
v_call: TRBV9
j_call: TRBJ1-1
clone_size: NA
d_call: NA

cdr3_aa: CASSRGGYWNGYTF
cdr3_nt: TGTGCCAGCAGCAGGGGGGGCTACTGGAATGGCTACACCTTC
v_call: TRBV5-6
j_call: TRBJ1-2
clone_size: once
d_call: NA

cdr3_aa: CSVVNDGGGYGYTF
cdr3_nt: TGCAGCGTTGTTAACGATGGGGGGGGCTATGGCTACACCTTC
v_call: TRBV29-1
j_call: TRBJ1-2
clone_size: NA
d_call: NA

cdr3_aa: CATSRVRGEKLFF
cdr3_nt: TGTGCCACCAGCAGAGTGCGGGGGGAAAAACTGTTTTTT
v_call: TRBV15
j_call: TRBJ1-4
clone_size: NA
d_call: NA

cdr3_aa: CASSVEGQFSGNTIYF
cdr3_nt: TGTGCCAGCAGCGTAGAGGGACAGTTCTCTGGAAACACCATATATTTT
v_call: TRBV9
j_call: TRBJ1-3
clone_size: NA
d_call: TRBD1

cdr3_aa: CASSLQGRATNEKLFF
cdr3_nt: TGTGCCAGCAGTCTCCAGGGTAGGGCAACTAATGAAAAACTGTTTTTT
v_call: TRBV28
j_call: TRBJ1-4
clone_size: once
d_call: NA

cdr3_aa: CASSFQTSTDTQYF
cdr3_nt: TGTGCCAGCAGCTTTCAAACTAGCACAGATACGCAGTATTTT
v_call: TRBV7-9
j_call: TRBJ2-3
clone_size: NA
d_call: NA

cdr3_aa: CASSPQTSGVRDTQYF
cdr3_nt: TGTGCCAGCAGCCCTCAAACTAGCGGGGTGAGAGATACGCAGTATTTT
v_call: TRBV7-2
j_call: TRBJ2-3
clone_size: NA
d_call: TRBD2

cdr3_aa: CASSFRQKAFF
cdr3_nt: TGTGCCAGCAGTTTCAGACAGAAAGCTTTCTTT
v_call: TRBV27
j_call: TRBJ1-1
clone_size: NA
d_call: NA

cdr3_aa: CASSTRGLAGPYEQYF
cdr3_nt: TGTGCCAGTAGTACCCGAGGACTAGCGGGACCTTACGAGCAGTACTTC
v_call: TRBV19
j_call: TRBJ2-7
clone_size: NA
d_call: TRBD2

cdr3_aa: CASRDYGENEQYF
cdr3_nt: TGTGCCAGCAGAGATTACGGGGAAAACGAGCAGTACTTC
v_call: TRBV7-9
j_call: TRBJ2-7
clone_size: NA
d_call: NA

cdr3_aa: CASSLSTVNNEQFF
cdr3_nt: TGTGCCAGCAGCTTAAGTACAGTGAACAATGAGCAGTTCTTC
v_call: TRBV7-3
j_call: TRBJ2-1
clone_size: NA
d_call: NA

cdr3_aa: CASSVVRASNEKLFF
cdr3_nt: TGTGCCAGCAGCGTAGTGCGGGCTTCTAATGAAAAACTGTTTTTT
v_call: TRBV9
j_call: TRBJ1-4
clone_size: NA
d_call: NA

cdr3_aa: CASSRTGAGNQPQHF
cdr3_nt: TGTGCCAGCAGTCGTACAGGGGCTGGAAATCAGCCCCAGCATTTT
v_call: TRBV28
j_call: TRBJ1-5
clone_size: NA
d_call: TRBD1

cdr3_aa: CASSGRELFF
cdr3_nt: TGTGCCAGCTCCGGGAGGGAGCTGTTTTTT
v_call: TRBV28
j_call: TRBJ2-2
clone_size: NA
d_call: NA